This T cell receptor (beta chain) came from a study of cytomegalovirus exposure and HLA in healthy donors. Turning to this clone: Its matching antigen is unknown.

Germline V gene data show CDR1 as MNHEY and CDR2 as SVGAGI. V was pared by 2 bases and J by 2 bases, with 9 bases between. The CDR3 consists of 14 residues. This PCR relied on a set of 60 Vbeta primers and 13 Jbeta primers. Per the authors' pipeline: There were some 87 million unique TCR beta chains by a later count, and about 12 million of them were shared. The repertoire was sequenced with immunoSEQ multiplex PCR; TCRdb's copy has only in-frame clones and lacks some. V, J and clone size derive from that table, while D and trimming were established from the DNA sequence. This table lists 190,000 or so clones. Study-level findings and limits: With high specificity and sensitivity, the classifier reportedly diagnosed cytomegalovirus status.

This chain joins TRBV6-5 and TRBJ1-1, with D possibly matching TRBD1 (6 bases). The clonotype comes from a boy between 5 and 17 years old in good health and CMV-seronegative. Sample: PBMCs. The DNA for the CDR3 is TGTGCCAGCAGTTACAGGGGGATTAACACTGAAGCTTTCTTT. Translation gives CASSYRGINTEAFF.